This TCR beta chain was sequenced in a study of blood T cell repertoires in COVID-19. Study background: Collection of acute and convalescent COVID-19 samples took place in the United States, Italy and Spain. In each case, the material was cDNA or gDNA derived from T cells, B-cell-depleted T cells, or PBMCs.

Sequencing was performed with immunoSEQ multiplex PCR; in TCRdb, only in-frame clones are kept and a portion is missing. The data show around 300,000 clones, 86% seen once. Germline V CDR1 and CDR2: SGHTA, FQGNSA. Losses at the gene ends were 2 bases for V and 1 base for J; bases not matched to a gene: 10. The length of the CDR3 is 18 residues. Sequencing was performed on peripheral blood. The sequence came from a woman aged 25 to 39 with active or convalescent COVID-19. The J gene is TRBJ2-3, the V gene TRBV7-2; 9 nucleotides agree with TRBD1. The CDR3 region is CASSLRLGQGIGTDTQYF. DNA of the CDR3: TGTGCCAGCAGCTTAAGATTGGGACAGGGTATCGGCACAGATACGCAGTATTTT.